This T cell receptor beta chain was captured by sequencing in a study of blood T cell repertoires in COVID-19. This clone was counted between two and nine times. After removal of 7 bases from V and 6 bases from J, the junction contained 7 bases not matched to a gene. Germline V gene sequence: CDR1 KGHDR, CDR2 SFDVKD. CDR3 size: 13 residues. Using immunoSEQ multiplex PCR, the repertoire was profiled, and TCRdb retains in-frame clones only, with some absent. The table records a few hundred thousand clones, around 85% of them present only once. Material for sequencing was peripheral blood. The genes are TRBV24-1 and TRBJ1-1, with TRBD1 matching over 7 bases. This TCR was recovered from a woman between 45 and 60 years old with active or convalescent COVID-19. The CDR3 spells CATRGWDSAEAFF. In DNA, the CDR3 is TGTGCCACCAGGGGTTGGGACAGCGCTGAAGCTTTCTTT.